These T cell receptor beta chains were read from a single sample in a study of blood T cell repertoires in COVID-19. Libraries were prepared by immunoSEQ multiplex PCR; TCRdb keeps only in-frame clonotypes and omits some of them. The sample comprises around 170,000 clones, approximately 84% of which are singletons, and roughly 12% rests with the top ten. Sequencing input: PBMCs or T cells enriched from blood (not recorded which). All receptors come from a man in his fifties who had recovered from COVID-19. Both conserved end residues are part of each CDR3. A D gene is named only where the DNA matches it firmly.

j_call,d_call,v_call,cdr3_aa
TRBJ2-2,NA,TRBV6-5,CASEGANTGELFF
TRBJ1-4,TRBD1,TRBV5-1,CASSGPGIDRVGEKLFF
TRBJ2-7,TRBD1,TRBV6-6,CASCPFCFGTASYEQYF
TRBJ1-1,TRBD1,TRBV3-1/TRBV3-2,CASSQGTGREAFF
TRBJ2-1,NA,TRBV9,CASSPEHGGGLNEQFF
TRBJ2-1,NA,TRBV6-5,CASSSTGDNEQFF
TRBJ1-6,TRBD1,TRBV19,CASSMGQGGHSPLHF
TRBJ1-2,NA,TRBV6-5,CASSPGTYVAYTF
TRBJ2-7,TRBD1,TRBV30,CAWSDPSTGTGNEQYF
TRBJ2-2,NA,TRBV2,CASSDQLMNTGELFF
TRBJ2-2,TRBD2,TRBV4-2,CASSPLSGGAAGELFF
TRBJ1-5,TRBD1,TRBV6-1,CASSVIFRDRGQPQHF
TRBJ1-5,NA,TRBV24-1,CATSARPGIQPQHF
TRBJ2-5,TRBD2,TRBV7-9,CASSRGLAGRETQYF
TRBJ1-1,NA,TRBV29-1,CSVAGLVTEAFF
TRBJ1-1,NA,TRBV6-6,CAADMNTEAFF
TRBJ1-4,TRBD1,TRBV4-3,CASSYKGQNNEKLFF
TRBJ1-1,NA,TRBV6-5,CASTGMNTEAFF
TRBJ1-4,NA,TRBV4-1,CASSQGGSSTNEKLFF
TRBJ1-1,TRBD1,TRBV28,CASSSPQGASTEAFF
TRBJ2-1,NA,TRBV7-3,CASSPPGVNEQFF
TRBJ2-4,NA,TRBV7-3,CASSSTQGNIQYF
TRBJ1-2,NA,TRBV30,CAWSVEGSGGYTF
TRBJ1-3,NA,TRBV3-1/TRBV3-2,CASSQVKRASGNTIYF
TRBJ1-1,NA,TRBV7-6,CASSLRDGDEAFF
TRBJ2-1,TRBD2,TRBV5-1,CASSGGLAYNEQFF
TRBJ2-3,NA,TRBV28,CASRGGQYSTDTQYF
TRBJ2-4,NA,TRBV4-1,CASSPKVGASENIQYF